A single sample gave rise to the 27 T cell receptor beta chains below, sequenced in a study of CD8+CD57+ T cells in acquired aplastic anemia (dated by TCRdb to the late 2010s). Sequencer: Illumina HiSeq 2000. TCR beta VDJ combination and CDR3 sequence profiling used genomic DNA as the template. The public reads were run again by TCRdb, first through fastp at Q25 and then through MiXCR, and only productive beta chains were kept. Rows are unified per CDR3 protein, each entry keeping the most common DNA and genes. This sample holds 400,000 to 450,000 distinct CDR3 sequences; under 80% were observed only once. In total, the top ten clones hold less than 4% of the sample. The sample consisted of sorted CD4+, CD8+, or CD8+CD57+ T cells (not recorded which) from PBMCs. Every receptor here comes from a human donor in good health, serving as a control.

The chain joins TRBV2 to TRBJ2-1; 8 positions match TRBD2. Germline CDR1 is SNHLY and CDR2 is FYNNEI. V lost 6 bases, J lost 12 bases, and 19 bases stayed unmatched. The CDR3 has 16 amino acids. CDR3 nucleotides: TGTGCCAGCAGGGTGACTAGTGGCGGGGGGTATATTGGGCAGTTCTTC. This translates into CASRVTSGGGYIGQFF.

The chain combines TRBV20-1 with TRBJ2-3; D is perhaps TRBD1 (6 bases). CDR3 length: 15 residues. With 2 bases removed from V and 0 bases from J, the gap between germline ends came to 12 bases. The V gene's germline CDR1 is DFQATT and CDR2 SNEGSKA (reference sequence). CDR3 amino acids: CSARKGTGSTDTQYF. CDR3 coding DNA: TGCAGTGCTAGAAAAGGTACAGGGAGCACAGATACGCAGTATTTT.

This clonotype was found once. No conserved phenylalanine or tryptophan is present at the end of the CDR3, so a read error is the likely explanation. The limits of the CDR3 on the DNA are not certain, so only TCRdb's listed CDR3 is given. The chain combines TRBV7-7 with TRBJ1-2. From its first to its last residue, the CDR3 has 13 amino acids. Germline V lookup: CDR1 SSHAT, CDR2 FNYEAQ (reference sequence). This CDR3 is CASSFGWTEEVTD.

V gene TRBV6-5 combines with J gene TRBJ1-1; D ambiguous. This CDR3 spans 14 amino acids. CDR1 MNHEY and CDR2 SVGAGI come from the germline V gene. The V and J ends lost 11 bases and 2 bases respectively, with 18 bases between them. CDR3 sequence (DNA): TGTGCCGGCGGGAAAGGGAAGGGTAACACTGAAGCTTTCTTT. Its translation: CAGGKGKGNTEAFF.

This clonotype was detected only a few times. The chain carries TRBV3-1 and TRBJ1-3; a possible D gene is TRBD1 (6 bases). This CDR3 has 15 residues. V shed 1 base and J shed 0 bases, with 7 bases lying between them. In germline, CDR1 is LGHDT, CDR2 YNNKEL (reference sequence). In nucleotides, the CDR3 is TGTGCCAGCAGCCAAGGGGGGCTCTCTGGAAACACCATATATTTT. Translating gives CASSQGGLSGNTIYF.

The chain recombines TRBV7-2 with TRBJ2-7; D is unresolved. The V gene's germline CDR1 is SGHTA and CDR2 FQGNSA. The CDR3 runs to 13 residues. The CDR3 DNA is TGCGCCAGCAGCTTTGGCCCCCTCTACGAGCAGTACGTC. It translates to CASSFGPLYEQYV.

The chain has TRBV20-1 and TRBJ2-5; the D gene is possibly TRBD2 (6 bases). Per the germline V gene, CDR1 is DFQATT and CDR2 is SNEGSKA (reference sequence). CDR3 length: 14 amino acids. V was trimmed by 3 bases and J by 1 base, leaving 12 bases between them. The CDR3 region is CSARNRRGQETQYF. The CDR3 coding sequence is TGCAGTGCTAGGAATCGGCGGGGCCAAGAGACCCAGTACTTC.

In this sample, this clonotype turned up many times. The CDR3 loop is CASSQFQETQYF. The CDR3 nucleotides read TGTGCCAGCAGCCAATTTCAAGAGACCCAGTACTTC. The chain combines TRBV3-1 with TRBJ2-5, with D uncertain. Germline loops: CDR1 LGHDT, CDR2 YNNKEL (reference sequence). V gave up 2 bases and J gave up 2 bases, with 3 bases separating them. The CDR3 consists of 12 residues.

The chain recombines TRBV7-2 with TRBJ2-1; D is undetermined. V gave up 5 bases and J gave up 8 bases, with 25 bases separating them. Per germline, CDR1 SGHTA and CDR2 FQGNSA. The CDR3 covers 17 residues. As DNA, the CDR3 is TGTGCCAGCAGCACCGCAGCTGTCAATCAGCCCCAGCATGAGCAGTTCTTC. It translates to CASSTAAVNQPQHEQFF.

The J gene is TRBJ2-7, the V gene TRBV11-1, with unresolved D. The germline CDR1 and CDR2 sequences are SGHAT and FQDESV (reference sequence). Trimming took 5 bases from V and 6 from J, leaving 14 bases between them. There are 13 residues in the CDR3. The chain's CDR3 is CASSAAGRCEQYF. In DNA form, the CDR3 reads TGTGCCAGCAGCGCCGCTGGCCGATGCGAGCAGTACTTC. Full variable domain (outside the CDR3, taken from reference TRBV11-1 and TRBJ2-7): EAEVAQSPRYKITEKSQAVAFWCDPISGHATLYWYRQILGQGPELLVQFQDESVVDDSQLPKDRFSAERLKGVDSTLKIQPAELGDSAMYLCASSAAGRCEQYFGPGTRLTVT.

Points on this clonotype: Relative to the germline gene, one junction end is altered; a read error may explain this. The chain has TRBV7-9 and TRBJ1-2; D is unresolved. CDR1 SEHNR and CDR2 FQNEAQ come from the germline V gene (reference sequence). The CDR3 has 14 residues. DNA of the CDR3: TGTGCCAGCAGTTTAGTCTCCAGATTTTATTCCTACACCTTC. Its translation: CASSLVSRFYSYTF.

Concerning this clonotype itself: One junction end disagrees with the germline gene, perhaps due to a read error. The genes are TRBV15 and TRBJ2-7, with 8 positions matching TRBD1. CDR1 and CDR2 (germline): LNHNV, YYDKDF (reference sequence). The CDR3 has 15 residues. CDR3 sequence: CASSLAVDREIAQYF. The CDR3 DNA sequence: TGTGCCAGCAGCTTAGCGGTGGACAGGGAAATAGCGCAGTACTTC.

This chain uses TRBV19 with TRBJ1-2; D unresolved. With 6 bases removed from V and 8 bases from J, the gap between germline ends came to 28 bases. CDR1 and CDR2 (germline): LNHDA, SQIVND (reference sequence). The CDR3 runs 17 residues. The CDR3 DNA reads TGTGCCAGTAGAAATTCCGGCGGTGGAGCTACCACCCAGGGCTACACCTTC. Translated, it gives CASRNSGGGATTQGYTF.

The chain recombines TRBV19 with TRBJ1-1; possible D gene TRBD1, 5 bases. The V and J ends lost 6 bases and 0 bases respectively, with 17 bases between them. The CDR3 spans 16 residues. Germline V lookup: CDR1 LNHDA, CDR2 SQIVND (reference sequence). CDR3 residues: CASSSLRGQLNTEAFF. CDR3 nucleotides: TGTGCCAGTAGCTCTCTCCGGGGCCAATTGAACACTGAAGCTTTCTTT.

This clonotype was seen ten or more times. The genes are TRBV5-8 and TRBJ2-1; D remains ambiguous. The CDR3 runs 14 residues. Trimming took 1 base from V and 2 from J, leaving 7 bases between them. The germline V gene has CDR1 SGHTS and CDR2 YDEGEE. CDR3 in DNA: TGTGCCAGCAGCTTGACGTGGGCCTACAATGAGCAGTTCTTC. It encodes CASSLTWAYNEQFF.

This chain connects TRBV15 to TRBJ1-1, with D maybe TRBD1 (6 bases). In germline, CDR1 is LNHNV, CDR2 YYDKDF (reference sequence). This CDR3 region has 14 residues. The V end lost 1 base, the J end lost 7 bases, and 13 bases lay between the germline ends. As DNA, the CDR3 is TGTGCCACCAGCAGAGGAACAGGGACCCATGAAGCTTTCTTT. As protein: CATSRGTGTHEAFF.

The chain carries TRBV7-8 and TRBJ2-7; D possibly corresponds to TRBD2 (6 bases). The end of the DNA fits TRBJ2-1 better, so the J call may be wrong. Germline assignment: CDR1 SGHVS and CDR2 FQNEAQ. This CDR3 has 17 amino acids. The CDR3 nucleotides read TGTGCCAGCAGCTTAGTAATCGGACTACCAGGCTACAATGAGCAGTTCTTC. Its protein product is CASSLVIGLPGYNEQFF.

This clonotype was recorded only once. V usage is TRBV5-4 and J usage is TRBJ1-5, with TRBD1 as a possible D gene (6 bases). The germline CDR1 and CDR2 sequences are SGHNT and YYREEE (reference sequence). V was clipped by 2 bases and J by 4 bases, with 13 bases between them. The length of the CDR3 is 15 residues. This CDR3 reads CASSLDRSGNQPQHF. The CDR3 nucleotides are TGTGCCAGCAGCTTAGACAGGTCTGGGAATCAGCCCCAGCATTTT.

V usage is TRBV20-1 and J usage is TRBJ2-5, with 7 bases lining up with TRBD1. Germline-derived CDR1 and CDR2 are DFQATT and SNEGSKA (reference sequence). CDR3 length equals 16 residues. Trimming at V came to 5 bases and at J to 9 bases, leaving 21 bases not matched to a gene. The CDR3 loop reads CSARGDRNKDPTAQYF. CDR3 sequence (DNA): TGCAGTGCTCGAGGGGACAGAAACAAAGACCCTACGGCCCAGTACTTC.

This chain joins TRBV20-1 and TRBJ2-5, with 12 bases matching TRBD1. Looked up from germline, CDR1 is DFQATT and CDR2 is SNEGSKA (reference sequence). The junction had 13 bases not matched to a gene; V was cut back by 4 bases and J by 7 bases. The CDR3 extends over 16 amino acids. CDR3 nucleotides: TGCAGTGCTATCCGACCGGGACAGGGGGCCGTGCGGACCCAGTACTTC. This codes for CSAIRPGQGAVRTQYF.

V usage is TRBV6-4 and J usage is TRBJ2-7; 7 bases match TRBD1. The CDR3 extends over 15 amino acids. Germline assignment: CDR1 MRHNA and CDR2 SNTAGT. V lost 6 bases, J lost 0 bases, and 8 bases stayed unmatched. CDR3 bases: TGTGCCAGCAGCGTGTCGGGACAGAGCTCCTACGAGCAGTACTTC. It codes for CASSVSGQSSYEQYF.

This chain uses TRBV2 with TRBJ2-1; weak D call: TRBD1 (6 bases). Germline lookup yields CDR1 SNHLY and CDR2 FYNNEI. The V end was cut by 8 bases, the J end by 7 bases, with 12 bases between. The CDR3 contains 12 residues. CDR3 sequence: CASHRDQNEQFF. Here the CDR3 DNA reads TGTGCCAGCCACAGGGACCAAAATGAGCAGTTCTTC.

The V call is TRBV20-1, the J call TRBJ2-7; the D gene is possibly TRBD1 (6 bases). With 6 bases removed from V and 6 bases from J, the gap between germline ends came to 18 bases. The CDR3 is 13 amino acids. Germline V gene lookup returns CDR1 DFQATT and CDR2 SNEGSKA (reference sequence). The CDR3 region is CSASRGLRSEQYF. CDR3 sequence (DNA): TGCAGTGCCTCCAGGGGCCTAAGATCCGAGCAGTACTTC.

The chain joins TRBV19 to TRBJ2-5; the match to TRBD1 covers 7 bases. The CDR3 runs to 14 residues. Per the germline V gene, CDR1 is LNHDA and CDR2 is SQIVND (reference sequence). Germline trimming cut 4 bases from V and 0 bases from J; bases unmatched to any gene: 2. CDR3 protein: CASSTGTDQETQYF. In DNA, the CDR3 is TGTGCCAGTAGTACCGGGACAGACCAAGAGACCCAGTACTTC.

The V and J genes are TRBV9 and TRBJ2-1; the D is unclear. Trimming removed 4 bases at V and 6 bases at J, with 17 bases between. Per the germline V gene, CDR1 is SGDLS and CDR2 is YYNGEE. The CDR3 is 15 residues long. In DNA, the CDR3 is TGTGCCAGCAGCTTAGGGCAAGCTTCCCGCAATGAGCAGTTCTTC. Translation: CASSLGQASRNEQFF.

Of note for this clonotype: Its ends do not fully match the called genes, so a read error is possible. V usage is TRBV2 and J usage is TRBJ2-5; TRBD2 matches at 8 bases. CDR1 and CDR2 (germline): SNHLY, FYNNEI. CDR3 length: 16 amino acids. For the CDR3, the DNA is TGTGCCAGCAGCCGGGGGGGTGGTGGGGTCACGGAGACGTATTTTTTC. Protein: CASSRGGGGVTETYFF.

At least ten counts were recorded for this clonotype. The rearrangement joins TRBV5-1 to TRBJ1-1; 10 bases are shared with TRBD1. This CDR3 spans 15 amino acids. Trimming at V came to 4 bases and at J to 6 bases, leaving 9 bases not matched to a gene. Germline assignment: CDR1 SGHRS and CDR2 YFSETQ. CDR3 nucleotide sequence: TGCGCCAGCAGCCCAAGGACAGGGGGAGCTTCTGAAGCTTTCTTT. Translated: CASSPRTGGASEAFF. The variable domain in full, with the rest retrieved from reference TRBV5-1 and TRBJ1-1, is KAGVTQTPRYLIKTRGQQVTLSCSPISGHRSVSWYQQTPGQGLQFLFEYFSETQRNKGNFPGRFSGRQFSNSRSEMNVSTLELGDSALYLCASSPRTGGASEAFFGQGTRLTVV.